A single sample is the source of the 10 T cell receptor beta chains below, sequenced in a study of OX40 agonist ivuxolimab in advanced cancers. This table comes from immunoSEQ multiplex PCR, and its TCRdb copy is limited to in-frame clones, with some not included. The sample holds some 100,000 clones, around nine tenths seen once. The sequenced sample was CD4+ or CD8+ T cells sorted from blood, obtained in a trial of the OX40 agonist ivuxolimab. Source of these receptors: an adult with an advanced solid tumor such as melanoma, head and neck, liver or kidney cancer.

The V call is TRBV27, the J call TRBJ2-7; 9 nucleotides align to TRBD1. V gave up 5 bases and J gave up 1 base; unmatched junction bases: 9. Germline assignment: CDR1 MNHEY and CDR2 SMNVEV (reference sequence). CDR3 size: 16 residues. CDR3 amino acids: CASSPYGQGQSYEQYF. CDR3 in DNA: TGTGCCAGCAGTCCTTATGGACAGGGGCAATCCTACGAGCAGTACTTC.

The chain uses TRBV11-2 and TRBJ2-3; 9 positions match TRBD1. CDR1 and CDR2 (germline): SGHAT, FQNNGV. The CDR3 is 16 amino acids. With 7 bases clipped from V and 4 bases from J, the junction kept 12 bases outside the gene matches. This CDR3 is CASTPPGTGRSDTQYF. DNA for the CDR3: TGTGCCAGCACCCCCCCTGGGACAGGGCGCTCAGATACGCAGTATTTT.

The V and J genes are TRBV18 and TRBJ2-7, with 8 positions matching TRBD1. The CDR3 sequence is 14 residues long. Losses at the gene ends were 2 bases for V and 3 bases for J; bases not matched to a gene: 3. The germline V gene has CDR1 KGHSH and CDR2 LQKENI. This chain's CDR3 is CASSPGQGNYEQYF. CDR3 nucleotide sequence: TGTGCCAGCTCACCAGGACAGGGAAACTACGAGCAGTACTTC.

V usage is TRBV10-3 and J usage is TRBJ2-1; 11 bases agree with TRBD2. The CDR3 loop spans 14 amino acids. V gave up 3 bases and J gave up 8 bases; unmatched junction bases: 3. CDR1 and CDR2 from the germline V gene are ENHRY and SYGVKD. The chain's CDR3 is CAISERGLADEQFF. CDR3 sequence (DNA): TGTGCCATCAGTGAACGGGGACTAGCGGATGAGCAGTTCTTC.

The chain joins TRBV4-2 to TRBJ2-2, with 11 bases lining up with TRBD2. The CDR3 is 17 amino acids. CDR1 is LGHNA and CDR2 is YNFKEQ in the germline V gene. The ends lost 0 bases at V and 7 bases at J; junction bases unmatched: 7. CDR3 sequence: CASSQELAGVYVGELFF. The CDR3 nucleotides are TGTGCCAGCAGCCAAGAACTAGCGGGAGTTTACGTCGGGGAGCTGTTTTTT.

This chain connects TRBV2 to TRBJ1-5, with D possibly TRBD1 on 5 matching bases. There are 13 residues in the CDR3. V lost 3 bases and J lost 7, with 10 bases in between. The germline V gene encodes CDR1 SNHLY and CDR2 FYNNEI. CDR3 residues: CASSDWGWQPQHF. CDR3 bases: TGTGCCAGCAGTGATTGGGGGTGGCAGCCCCAGCATTTT.

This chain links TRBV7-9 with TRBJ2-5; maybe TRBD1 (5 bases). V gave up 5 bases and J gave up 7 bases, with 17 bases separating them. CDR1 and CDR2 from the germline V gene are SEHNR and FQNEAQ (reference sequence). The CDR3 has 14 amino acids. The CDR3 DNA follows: TGTGCCAGCAGCCCCCCGTCCAGGGCAAGGACCCAGTACTTC. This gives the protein CASSPPSRARTQYF.

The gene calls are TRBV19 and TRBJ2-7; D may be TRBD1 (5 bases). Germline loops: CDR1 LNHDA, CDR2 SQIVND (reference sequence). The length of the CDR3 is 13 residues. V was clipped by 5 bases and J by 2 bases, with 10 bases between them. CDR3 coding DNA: TGTGCCAGTAGTCCCCAGACAGCCTACGAGCAGTACTTC. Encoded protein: CASSPQTAYEQYF. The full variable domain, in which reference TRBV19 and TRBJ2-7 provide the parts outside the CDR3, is DGGITQSPKYLFRKEGQNVTLSCEQNLNHDAMYWYRQDPGQGLRLIYYSQIVNDFQKGDIAEGYSVSREKKESFPLTVTSAQKNPTAFYLCASSPQTAYEQYFGPGTRLTVT.

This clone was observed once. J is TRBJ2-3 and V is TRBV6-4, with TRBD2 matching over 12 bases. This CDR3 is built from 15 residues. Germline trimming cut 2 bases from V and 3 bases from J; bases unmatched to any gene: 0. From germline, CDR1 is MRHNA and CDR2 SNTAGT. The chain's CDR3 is CASSDGLAGTDTQYF. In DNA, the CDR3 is TGTGCCAGCAGTGACGGACTAGCGGGAACAGATACGCAGTATTTT.

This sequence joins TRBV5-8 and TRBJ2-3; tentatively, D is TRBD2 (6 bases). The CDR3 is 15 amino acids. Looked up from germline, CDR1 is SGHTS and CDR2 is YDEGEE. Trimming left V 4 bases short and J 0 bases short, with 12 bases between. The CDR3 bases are TGTGCCAGCAGCCGGGGGAGCGTCAGCACAGATACGCAGTATTTT. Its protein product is CASSRGSVSTDTQYF.